One sample yielded the 2 T cell receptor beta chains listed below, sequenced in a study of cytomegalovirus exposure and HLA in healthy donors. Clones were read by immunoSEQ multiplex PCR, and TCRdb kept only the in-frame ones, dropping some. The data contain 150,000 to 200,000 clones, roughly 88% of them seen just once; the ten biggest clones take up about an eighth. Sequencing was carried out using PBMCs. All receptors come from a woman aged 30 to 39 in good health and CMV-seropositive.

This chain connects TRBV29-1 to TRBJ1-1; D remains unclear. This CDR3 is 13 amino acids long. Trimming shortened V by 6 bases and J by 3 bases, and 14 bases separated the two germline ends. From germline, CDR1 is SQVTM and CDR2 ANQGSEA. The CDR3 is CSVKEVAYTEAFF. CDR3 DNA sequence: TGCAGCGTAAAAGAGGTGGCTTACACTGAAGCTTTCTTT.

The gene calls are TRBV10-1 and TRBJ2-1; D gene ambiguous. The ends were cut back, 5 bases at V and 0 bases at J, with 5 bases in the middle. The CDR3 runs 13 residues. Germline CDR1 and CDR2: WNHNN and SYGVQD (reference sequence). The CDR3 region has the DNA TGCGCCAGCAGTAGGAGCTCCTACAATGAGCAGTTCTTC. This gives the protein CASSRSSYNEQFF.